This T cell receptor beta chain was identified in a study of shared clonotypes between healthy human individuals. Per germline, CDR1 SGHNT and CDR2 YYREEE (reference sequence). The CDR3 runs to 15 residues. V dropped 3 bases and J dropped 2 bases, with 13 bases sitting between them. Generated by immunoSEQ multiplex PCR, the TCRdb table keeps only in-frame clones and is missing some. The table lists more than 2,000,000 clones, around 94% of them singletons. Among the donors, all were Caucasian adults who lived in Nashville, Tennessee. CD45RA-negative memory and CD45RA+ naive subsets were split from the CD4+ cells. This clone was recorded once. Its antigen is undetermined. General observations from the study: A handful of donors held approximately 4.6% of naive CD4 clonotypes in common.

Sample: naive CD4+ T cells sorted from blood. Described subset: CD45RA+ positively selected. This receptor was identified in a man younger than 35 in good health. The chain carries TRBV5-4 and TRBJ2-3; possibly TRBD2 for D (6 bases). The chain's CDR3 is CASSSSLADTDTQYF. DNA of the CDR3: TGTGCCAGCAGCTCATCGTTAGCGGACACAGATACGCAGTATTTT.